The source of this TCR beta chain is a study of T-cell memory formation after mild COVID-19. Germline CDR1 and CDR2: LGHDT and YNNKEL (reference sequence). The CDR3 loop spans 14 amino acids. V lost 0 bases and J lost 5, with 10 bases in between. Findings of the study overall: Prior to infection, memory already included some responding clones, suggesting cross-reactive memory joined.

This clonotype has just a few counts. What it recognizes is unknown. Using its own MiXCR run on the 5' RACE reads, TCRdb lists one record per CDR3 protein. The sample lists fewer than 250,000 distinct CDR3 sequences, 27% occurring once. The rearrangement links TRBV3-1 to TRBJ1-2; D is unclear. Input material: PBMCs or a T cell subset sorted from them (not recorded which). The clonotype originates from an adult woman who had mild COVID-19 (a few samples of this study predate the infection). Cell type and time point are not known. The DNA of the CDR3 is TGTGCCAGCAGCCAAGAGCGGACGAGATATGGCTACACCTTC. This translates into CASSQERTRYGYTF.